This TCR beta chain comes out of a study of blood T cell repertoires in COVID-19. About the research overall: Spain, Italy and the United States supplied samples that represented acute and convalescent COVID-19. The cDNA or gDNA used as material had been derived from T cells, B-cell-depleted T cells, or PBMCs.

Per the germline V gene, CDR1 is MGHRA and CDR2 is YSYEKL. Losses at the gene ends were 1 base for V and 9 bases for J; bases not matched to a gene: 9. The CDR3 contains 16 residues. Only a few counts were recorded for this clone. Per the study methods: Scientists estimated how many nucleated cells there were by amplifying reference gene primers. Data came from immunoSEQ multiplex PCR; TCRdb stores just in-frame clones and leaves some out. The V and J calls and clone size come from that table; D and trimming were worked out from the DNA. The repertoire holds approximately 40,000 clones, with roughly 81% as singletons.

This receptor was taken from a human donor in a cohort sampled during active COVID-19. The gene calls are TRBV4-1 and TRBJ1-6, with TRBD1 matching over 7 bases. Sequencing was performed on peripheral blood. The DNA for the CDR3 is TGCGCCAGCAGCCAAGCCCCGACAGGGAGTGGTTCACCCCTCCACTTT. Translated, it gives CASSQAPTGSGSPLHF.